The 30 T cell receptor beta chains below were found in one sample sequenced in a study of CD8 T cells in ankylosing spondylitis. These TCRs' antigens remain unknown. TCRdb itself ran the 5' RACE reads through MiXCR, one entry per CDR3 protein. Counted here are more than 250,000 distinct CDR3 sequences, 7% to 9% occurring once; the ten biggest clones make up just over 14%. General study findings and limits: Ankylosing spondylitis blood appeared to be characterized by a TCR beta motif of roughly eight highly homologous variants.

Specimen: blood, either unsorted or a sorted T cell fraction (not recorded which). These receptors came from a male donor with ankylosing spondylitis.

In this sample, this clonotype turned up many times. V gene TRBV20-1 combines with J gene TRBJ1-1; 8 bases map to TRBD1. Per the germline V gene, CDR1 is DFQATT and CDR2 is SNEGSKA (reference sequence). Unmatched junction bases numbered 2, after V lost 4 bases and J lost 1 base. This CDR3 comprises 13 residues. The CDR3 reads CSATRGQNTEAFF. Written as DNA, the CDR3 is TGCAGTGCTACCAGGGGGCAGAACACTGAAGCTTTCTTT.

Ten or more counts support this clonotype. This chain uses TRBV29-1 with TRBJ1-5; D ambiguous. V gave up 6 bases and J gave up 7 bases, with 16 bases separating them. This CDR3 has 13 amino acids. CDR1 is SQVTM, CDR2 ANQGSEA, per germline. The CDR3 is CSVSDLAGQPQHF. The DNA for the CDR3 is TGCAGCGTCTCGGACTTAGCGGGACAGCCCCAGCATTTT. Full variable domain (outside the CDR3, taken from reference TRBV29-1 and TRBJ1-5): SAVISQKPSRDICQRGTSLTIQCQVDSQVTMMFWYRQQPGQSLTLIATANQGSEATYESGFVIDKFPISRPNLTFSTLTVSNMSPEDSSIYLCSVSDLAGQPQHFGDGTRLSIL.

The sample holds many counts of this clonotype. The CDR3 DNA sequence: TGTGCCACCCGACTAGCGGAGGCCACAGATACGCAGTATTTT. This translates into CATRLAEATDTQYF. The chain has TRBV10-3 and TRBJ2-3; 9 bases match TRBD2. The CDR3 runs to 14 residues. Unmatched junction bases numbered 7, after V lost 10 bases and J lost 2 bases. The V gene's germline CDR1 is ENHRY and CDR2 SYGVKD.

This chain uses TRBV6-5 with TRBJ2-7; 9 bases agree with TRBD2. The CDR3 contains 16 residues. Germline trimming cut 2 bases from V and 2 bases from J; bases unmatched to any gene: 7. Germline assignment: CDR1 MNHEY and CDR2 SVGAGI. The CDR3 DNA follows: TGTGCCAGCAGTTACGGTTGGGCTAGCGGGACCTACGAGCAGTACTTC. It codes for CASSYGWASGTYEQYF.

This clonotype has a count of ten or more. The rearrangement uses TRBV12-3 or TRBV12-4 and TRBJ2-4; D may be TRBD1 (5 bases). The CDR3 is 11 residues long. V was shortened by 8 bases and J by 8 bases, with 10 bases between the two germline ends. CDR3 bases: TGTGCCAGCGGGGCAGTAGACATTCAGTACTTC. The encoded protein is CASGAVDIQYF.

A note on this clonotype: Possible read error: a much larger clone is one base away. CDR3 coding DNA: TGCGCCTGCAGCTTGGGGGCCAGGGACTACGAGCAGTACTTC. This translates into CACSLGARDYEQYF. The V and J genes are TRBV5-1 and TRBJ2-7; the D gene is possibly TRBD1 (6 bases). CDR3 length: 14 amino acids. Per germline, CDR1 SGHRS and CDR2 YFSETQ.

This clonotype was counted many times. The rearrangement uses TRBV11-2 and TRBJ2-2, with D unresolved. CDR1 and CDR2 (germline): SGHAT, FQNNGV. The V gene lost 5 bases and the J gene lost 5 bases, with 9 bases spanning the gap. This CDR3 contains 13 residues. The CDR3 DNA is TGTGCCAGCAGCGCCAGCGAGACCGGGGAGCTGTTTTTT. This codes for CASSASETGELFF.

This sequence joins TRBV7-9 and TRBJ1-2, with 10 bases fitting TRBD1. The ends lost 9 bases at V and 5 bases at J; junction bases unmatched: 15. The CDR3 consists of 16 residues. Germline V CDR1 and CDR2: SEHNR, FQNEAQ (reference sequence). The CDR3 DNA follows: TGTGCCAGGATACCGGGACAGGGGACGGAGAGATATGGCTACACCTTC. Amino acid sequence: CARIPGQGTERYGYTF.

The V and J genes are TRBV9 and TRBJ1-6, with TRBD1 matching 8 bases. Germline assignment: CDR1 SGDLS and CDR2 YYNGEE. This CDR3 is built from 14 residues. The ends lost 4 bases at V and 9 bases at J; junction bases unmatched: 6. CDR3 amino acids: CASSTDRVASPLHF. CDR3 bases: TGTGCCAGCAGCACGGACAGGGTTGCTTCACCCCTCCACTTT.

J is TRBJ2-2 and V is TRBV3-1; no clear D gene. The CDR3 covers 15 residues. Germline V gives CDR1 LGHDT, CDR2 YNNKEL (reference sequence). Between the trimmed V and J ends, which lost 1 base and 4 bases, there was a span of 10 bases. The CDR3 nucleotides read TGTGCCAGCAGCCAAGCTCCCCACGCCACCGGGGAGCTGTTTTTT. Its protein product is CASSQAPHATGELFF.

The chain combines TRBV20-1 with TRBJ2-1, with D perhaps matching TRBD1 or TRBD2 (5 bases each). This CDR3 is 15 amino acids long. Trimming took off 3 bases at V and 8 bases at J, with 20 bases between the two ends. From germline, CDR1 is DFQATT and CDR2 SNEGSKA (reference sequence). The CDR3, as DNA: TGCAGTGCTAGTGGTGGGACCGCCCTGGGGGATGAGCAGTTCTTC. The encoded protein is CSASGGTALGDEQFF.

In its sample, this clonotype was seen many times. The chain uses TRBV2 and TRBJ2-1; 10 bases are shared with TRBD2. CDR1 and CDR2 (germline): SNHLY, FYNNEI. This CDR3 region has 16 residues. Losses at the gene ends were 6 bases for V and 4 bases for J; bases not matched to a gene: 9. In DNA, the CDR3 is TGTGCCAGCAGCCTAACTAGCGGGATATCGTACAATGAGCAGTTCTTC. The encoded protein is CASSLTSGISYNEQFF. Together with reference TRBV2 and TRBJ2-1, the CDR3 gives the full variable domain: EPEVTQTPSHQVTQMGQEVILRCVPISNHLYFYWYRQILGQKVEFLVSFYNNEISEKSEIFDDQFSVERPDGSNFTLKIRSTKLEDSAMYFCASSLTSGISYNEQFFGPGTRLTVL.

This clonotype showed up many times. The genes are TRBV7-2 and TRBJ2-7; 10 bases align to TRBD1. This CDR3 spans 15 amino acids. From germline, CDR1 is SGHTA and CDR2 FQGNSA. V gave up 1 base and J gave up 5 bases; unmatched junction bases: 5. DNA of the CDR3: TGTGCCAGCAGCTTAGACGGGACAGGGGTTAACGAGCAGTACTTC. Amino acid sequence: CASSLDGTGVNEQYF.

The chain employs TRBV2 and TRBJ2-2, with 8 bases that match TRBD2. Germline CDR1 and CDR2: SNHLY and FYNNEI. This CDR3 is built from 14 residues. Losses at the gene ends were 5 bases for V and 4 bases for J; bases not matched to a gene: 3. The CDR3, as DNA: TGTGCCAGCAGTTGGCTAGCGGGCACCGGGGAGCTGTTTTTT. Protein sequence: CASSWLAGTGELFF.

The V gene is TRBV24-1, the J gene TRBJ2-2; 14 bases align to TRBD2. Germline loops: CDR1 KGHDR, CDR2 SFDVKD. This CDR3 region has 18 residues. Germline trimming cut 3 bases from V and 5 bases from J; bases unmatched to any gene: 7. The DNA for the CDR3 is TGTGCCACCAGTGATCGTACCGGGACTAGCGGGAGTACCGGGGAGCTGTTTTTT. Translating it yields CATSDRTGTSGSTGELFF.

J is TRBJ2-7 and V is TRBV5-6, with 9 bases lining up with TRBD2. The CDR3 extends over 15 amino acids. Germline CDR1 and CDR2: SGHDT and YYEEEE. The ends lost 0 bases at V and 2 bases at J; junction bases unmatched: 3. The CDR3 DNA is TGTGCCAGCAGCTTGGGTCTAGCGGGGCCCTACGAGCAGTACTTC. It encodes CASSLGLAGPYEQYF.

The sample holds a few counts of this clonotype. The CDR3 nucleotides are TGCGCCAGCAGGAGAGGGGGACAAAATGGGGAGACCCAGTACTTC. It codes for CASRRGGQNGETQYF. The rearrangement uses TRBV5-1 and TRBJ2-5, with TRBD1 as a possible D gene (6 bases). There are 15 residues in the CDR3. The V gene lost 5 bases and the J gene lost 5 bases, with 19 bases spanning the gap. Germline CDR1 SGHRS, CDR2 YFSETQ.

CDR3 DNA sequence: TGTGCCAGCAGTAACCGGGTAAACACTGAAGCTTTCTTT. This gives the protein CASSNRVNTEAFF. The chain carries TRBV6-2 or TRBV6-3 and TRBJ1-1; no reliable D call. Trimming removed 5 bases at V and 2 bases at J, with 9 bases between. CDR3 size: 13 residues. Germline CDR1 reads MNHEY; CDR2 reads SVGEGT.

This CDR3 reads CASGLPLEREQFF. The CDR3 nucleotides read TGTGCTAGTGGTTTACCCCTTGAGCGGGAGCAGTTCTTC. The V call is TRBV12-5, the J call TRBJ2-1; D is perhaps TRBD2 (5 bases). With 3 bases removed from V and 10 bases from J, the gap between germline ends came to 13 bases. This CDR3 has 13 residues. CDR1 LGHNT and CDR2 FRNRAP come from the germline V gene.

This clonotype was seen more than once but under ten times. The V gene is TRBV3-1, the J gene TRBJ2-5; unclear D gene. V was shortened by 5 bases and J by 2 bases, with 9 bases between the two germline ends. This CDR3 spans 13 amino acids. Germline V gene sequence: CDR1 LGHDT, CDR2 YNNKEL (reference sequence). CDR3 in amino acids: CASSWTLQETQYF. DNA for the CDR3: TGTGCCAGCAGCTGGACCTTGCAAGAGACCCAGTACTTC.

This chain links TRBV29-1 with TRBJ2-7; 9 nucleotides align to TRBD1. V lost 6 bases, J lost 1 base, and 4 bases stayed unmatched. The V gene's germline CDR1 is SQVTM and CDR2 ANQGSEA. The CDR3 loop spans 13 amino acids. CDR3 bases: TGCAGCGTCAGGACAGGGGAATCCTACGAGCAGTACTTC. It yields the protein CSVRTGESYEQYF.

V is TRBV27 and J is TRBJ2-7, with 12 bases that match TRBD1. J gave up 7 bases and V 4 bases, and 11 bases lay outside the gene matches. Germline lookup yields CDR1 MNHEY and CDR2 SMNVEV (reference sequence). CDR3 length equals 16 residues. The CDR3 sequence is CASSSRPGQGAREQYF. The CDR3 region has the DNA TGTGCCAGCAGTTCCCGACCGGGACAGGGGGCGAGGGAGCAGTACTTC.

The chain carries TRBV28 and TRBJ1-1, with 8 bases that match TRBD1. The germline CDR1 and CDR2 sequences are MDHEN and SYDVKM. J was trimmed by 1 base and V by 6 bases; bases with no gene match: 7. CDR3 length equals 15 residues. CDR3 region: CASRRDRGENTEAFF. The CDR3 DNA reads as TGTGCCAGCAGGCGTGACAGGGGAGAGAACACTGAAGCTTTCTTT.

This clonotype was seen only a few times. This rearrangement joins TRBV5-6 to TRBJ2-3, with 9 bases that match TRBD2. V shed 0 bases, J shed 6 bases, and the junction held 8 bases outside the gene matches. CDR1 SGHDT and CDR2 YYEEEE come from the germline V gene. This CDR3 has 16 residues. The CDR3 reads CASSLVIAGVGDTQYF. CDR3 bases: TGTGCCAGCAGCTTGGTGATAGCGGGAGTAGGTGATACGCAGTATTTT.

This clonotype was seen a few times. J is TRBJ2-5 and V is TRBV7-2; D unclear. The V gene lost 2 bases and the J gene lost 1 base, with 11 bases spanning the gap. The CDR3 is made up of 15 amino acids. The germline CDR1 and CDR2 sequences are SGHTA and FQGNSA. In DNA form, the CDR3 reads TGTGCCAGCAGCTTACGTACGCGGATCCAAGAGACCCAGTACTTC. Its protein product is CASSLRTRIQETQYF.

The gene calls are TRBV6-5 and TRBJ2-7, with D possibly TRBD2 on 6 matching bases. Deletions cut 0 bases from V and 4 bases from J, with 22 bases between. Germline CDR1 MNHEY, CDR2 SVGAGI. This CDR3 is built from 18 residues. Here the CDR3 reads CASSYSTPYDSGAYEQYF. The CDR3 DNA follows: TGTGCCAGCAGTTACTCGACCCCATACGATAGCGGAGCTTACGAGCAGTACTTC.

This clonotype occurred a few times. V gene TRBV9 combines with J gene TRBJ2-3; 8 bases match TRBD1. The CDR3 is 15 residues long. Germline-derived CDR1 and CDR2 are SGDLS and YYNGEE. V gave up 3 bases and J gave up 6 bases; unmatched junction bases: 9. CDR3 region: CASSARTGIADTQYF. For the CDR3, the DNA is TGTGCCAGCAGCGCCAGGACAGGGATTGCCGATACGCAGTATTTT.

This clonotype has ten or more counts. The V and J genes are TRBV7-9 and TRBJ1-2; D gene unclear. V was shortened by 2 bases and J by 7 bases, with 11 bases between the two germline ends. This CDR3 is built from 13 residues. Germline V lookup: CDR1 SEHNR, CDR2 FQNEAQ (reference sequence). DNA of the CDR3: TGTGCCAGCAGCTTAAAACCCGCGGTTGGCTACACCTTC. The encoded protein is CASSLKPAVGYTF.

This chain links TRBV7-2 with TRBJ2-5; 9 nucleotides match TRBD2. This CDR3 spans 15 amino acids. The germline gives CDR1 SGHTA, CDR2 FQGNSA. J gave up 1 base and V 5 bases, and 5 bases lay outside the gene matches. The DNA of the CDR3 is TGTGCCAGCAGCATGACTAGCGGAGTCCAAGAGACCCAGTACTTC. Protein product: CASSMTSGVQETQYF.

The rearrangement links TRBV20-1 to TRBJ2-2; 7 nucleotides match TRBD2. Germline lookup yields CDR1 DFQATT and CDR2 SNEGSKA (reference sequence). The CDR3 loop spans 14 amino acids. V was pared by 2 bases and J by 6 bases, with 6 bases of the junction left unmatched. The CDR3 bases are TGCAGTGCTAGACCCAGGACTAGTGCCGGGGAGCTGTTTTTT. Translation gives CSARPRTSAGELFF.